This is a list of T cell receptor beta chains from one sample in a study of cytomegalovirus exposure and HLA in healthy donors. Measured with immunoSEQ multiplex PCR; TCRdb has only the in-frame clones, and not every one. Counted here are some 330,000 clones, just over 85% occurring once; the ten biggest clones make up about 0.8%. Sequencing was done on a sample of PBMCs. These receptor sequences come from a woman under 30 in good health and CMV-seronegative. CDR3s include the opening cysteine and the closing phenylalanine or tryptophan. Fields, in order: CDR3 length, J gene, clone size, V gene, D gene, CDR3 protein, CDR3 DNA. A D gene is named only where the DNA matches it firmly. For some rows the clone size is stated as once, few or many, or as a class when expanded; others skip it.

length: 15
J: TRBJ2-1
size: .
V: TRBV19
D: TRBD1
CDR3: CASTADRASYNEQFF
DNA: TGTGCCAGTACGGCGGACAGGGCATCCTACAATGAGCAGTTCTTC

length: 14
J: TRBJ2-7
size: .
V: TRBV18
D: TRBD2
CDR3: CASSRGLAGEEQYF
DNA: TGTGCCAGCTCAAGGGGACTAGCGGGAGAAGAGCAGTACTTC

length: 15
J: TRBJ1-1
size: .
V: TRBV9
D: .
CDR3: CASSVAPVSSSEAFF
DNA: TGTGCCAGCAGCGTAGCCCCTGTGTCTTCGAGTGAAGCTTTCTTT

length: 15
J: TRBJ1-1
size: .
V: TRBV6-5
D: TRBD1
CDR3: CASSSGQGSNTEAFF
DNA: TGTGCCAGCAGTTCAGGACAGGGGTCGAACACTGAAGCTTTCTTT

length: 14
J: TRBJ2-7
size: .
V: TRBV10-1
D: TRBD2
CDR3: CASSATSGPYEQYF
DNA: TGCGCCAGCAGTGCTACTAGCGGGCCCTACGAGCAGTACTTC

length: 13
J: TRBJ2-7
size: .
V: TRBV5-5
D: TRBD2
CDR3: CASSSPGGGEQYF
DNA: TGTGCCAGCAGCTCCCCGGGGGGGGGCGAGCAGTACTTC

length: 14
J: TRBJ2-5
size: .
V: TRBV18
D: .
CDR3: CASSPLGGFETQYF
DNA: TGTGCCAGCTCACCACTCGGGGGTTTTGAGACCCAGTACTTC

length: 16
J: TRBJ2-6
size: .
V: TRBV27
D: .
CDR3: CASSHVRGTGANVLTF
DNA: TGTGCCAGCAGTCACGTTAGAGGTACTGGGGCCAACGTCCTGACTTTC

length: 16
J: TRBJ2-3
size: .
V: TRBV19
D: TRBD1
CDR3: CASSKDRAGQADTQYF
DNA: TGTGCCAGTAGTAAGGACAGGGCAGGGCAGGCAGATACGCAGTATTTT

length: 15
J: TRBJ2-7
size: .
V: TRBV4-3
D: TRBD1
CDR3: CASSQGQGVFYEQYF
DNA: TGCGCCAGCAGCCAAGGGCAGGGGGTCTTTTACGAGCAGTACTTC

length: 12
J: TRBJ2-1
size: .
V: TRBV9
D: .
CDR3: CASSDDTGREFF
DNA: TGTGCCAGCAGCGATGACACAGGGAGGGAGTTCTTC

length: 14
J: TRBJ2-1
size: .
V: TRBV4-1
D: .
CDR3: CASSQPGGSPLRFF
DNA: TGCGCCAGCAGCCAACCAGGAGGTTCCCCTCTTCGGTTCTTC

length: 16
J: TRBJ2-7
size: .
V: TRBV4-3
D: TRBD2
CDR3: CASSQEGTSGSYEQYF
DNA: TGCGCCAGCAGCCAAGAAGGAACTAGCGGATCCTACGAGCAGTACTTC

length: 15
J: TRBJ2-3
size: .
V: TRBV11-3
D: TRBD1
CDR3: CASSSDRGGTDTQYF
DNA: TGTGCCAGCAGCTCAGACAGGGGCGGCACAGATACGCAGTATTTT

length: 15
J: TRBJ2-1
size: .
V: TRBV27
D: TRBD2
CDR3: CASSVAGGSYNEQFF
DNA: TGTGCCAGCAGTGTGGCGGGAGGCTCCTACAATGAGCAGTTCTTC

length: 18
J: TRBJ2-7
size: .
V: TRBV7-8
D: TRBD1
CDR3: CASSFSGQGAGGSYEQYF
DNA: TGTGCCAGCAGCTTCTCGGGACAGGGGGCCGGGGGATCCTACGAGCAGTACTTC

length: 17
J: TRBJ2-1
size: .
V: TRBV5-1
D: TRBD2
CDR3: CASSSGVGTSASSRQFF
DNA: TGCGCCAGCAGCTCGGGGGTTGGGACTAGCGCGAGCTCGAGGCAGTTCTTC

length: 15
J: TRBJ2-1
size: .
V: TRBV7-9
D: TRBD2
CDR3: CASSPGLAGDHEQFF
DNA: TGTGCCAGCAGCCCAGGACTAGCGGGAGATCACGAGCAGTTCTTC

length: 14
J: TRBJ2-7
size: once
V: TRBV27
D: .
CDR3: CASRTGIRTYEQYF
DNA: TGTGCCAGCAGAACCGGGATCCGAACCTACGAGCAGTACTTC

length: 21
J: TRBJ2-6
size: .
V: TRBV6-1
D: TRBD1
CDR3: CASSELSWWAGGSVGANVLTF
DNA: TGTGCCAGCAGTGAATTAAGTTGGTGGGCAGGGGGCTCTGTTGGGGCCAACGTCCTGACTTTC

length: 15
J: TRBJ2-7
size: .
V: TRBV7-6
D: TRBD2
CDR3: CASSLGRGGWYEQYF
DNA: TGTGCCAGCAGCTTAGGGCGGGGGGGCTGGTACGAGCAGTACTTC

length: 15
J: TRBJ1-3
size: .
V: TRBV28
D: .
CDR3: CASNLGGTSGNTIYF
DNA: TGTGCCAGCAACCTGGGGGGAACTTCTGGAAACACCATATATTTT

length: 16
J: TRBJ2-3
size: .
V: TRBV28
D: TRBD2
CDR3: CASSPNNAGGIDTQYF
DNA: TGTGCCAGCAGTCCCAACAACGCGGGAGGGATAGATACGCAGTATTTT

length: 16
J: TRBJ1-4
size: .
V: TRBV5-1
D: .
CDR3: CASSLGSQGLGEKLFF
DNA: TGCGCCAGCAGCTTGGGGTCTCAGGGTTTGGGTGAAAAACTGTTTTTT

length: 16
J: TRBJ2-2
size: .
V: TRBV9
D: .
CDR3: CASSATPRGGDGELFF
DNA: TGTGCCAGCAGCGCGACCCCCAGGGGAGGGGACGGGGAGCTGTTTTTT

length: 13
J: TRBJ1-1
size: .
V: TRBV25-1
D: .
CDR3: CASSQLRNTEAFF
DNA: TGTGCCAGCAGTCAACTTAGGAACACTGAAGCTTTCTTT

length: 15
J: TRBJ2-7
size: .
V: TRBV29-1
D: TRBD2
CDR3: CSVDGGGWYSYEQYF
DNA: TGCAGCGTTGACGGGGGGGGATGGTACTCCTACGAGCAGTACTTC

length: 12
J: TRBJ1-2
size: .
V: TRBV6-5
D: .
CDR3: CASRSKGHGYTF
DNA: TGTGCCAGCAGATCTAAGGGGCATGGCTACACCTTC

length: 13
J: TRBJ2-1
size: .
V: TRBV27
D: .
CDR3: CASSPPTFNEQFF
DNA: TGTGCCAGCAGTCCCCCGACTTTCAATGAGCAGTTCTTC

length: 13
J: TRBJ1-2
size: .
V: TRBV2
D: .
CDR3: CASTPDIPKAYTF
DNA: TGTGCCAGCACCCCGGACATACCGAAAGCCTACACCTTC

length: 14
J: TRBJ2-7
size: .
V: TRBV27
D: .
CDR3: CASMDGRGAYEQYF
DNA: TGTGCCAGCATGGACGGGAGAGGGGCGTACGAGCAGTACTTC

length: 15
J: TRBJ2-7
size: .
V: TRBV18
D: TRBD1
CDR3: CASSEGQGGSYEQYF
DNA: TGTGCCAGCTCCGAGGGACAGGGGGGCTCCTACGAGCAGTACTTC

length: 15
J: TRBJ2-1
size: .
V: TRBV9
D: TRBD2
CDR3: CASSAGTSSANEQFF
DNA: TGTGCCAGCAGCGCCGGGACTAGCAGCGCCAATGAGCAGTTCTTC